Below, 12 T cell receptor beta chains from the same sample are listed, as sequenced in a study of blood T cell repertoires in COVID-19. Generated by immunoSEQ multiplex PCR, the TCRdb table keeps only in-frame clones and is missing some. The sample lists fewer than 200,000 clones; about nine tenths were seen once. The sample was peripheral blood. All receptors come from a man aged 65 to 79 with active or convalescent COVID-19.

This chain connects TRBV7-2 to TRBJ1-1; D not resolved. With 2 bases removed from V and 7 bases from J, the gap between germline ends came to 11 bases. The CDR3 covers 13 residues. CDR1 and CDR2 from the germline V gene are SGHTA and FQGNSA. This chain's CDR3 is CASSLRGAFEAFF. The CDR3, as DNA: TGTGCCAGCAGCTTACGGGGAGCTTTTGAAGCTTTCTTT. Based on the CDR3 plus reference TRBV7-2 and TRBJ1-1, the full variable domain is GAGVSQSPSNKVTEKGKDVELRCDPISGHTALYWYRQSLGQGLEFLIYFQGNSAPDKSGLPSDRFSAERTGGSVSTLTIQRTQQEDSAVYLCASSLRGAFEAFFGQGTRLTVV.

V usage is TRBV10-3 and J usage is TRBJ1-2; D not certain. There are 15 residues in the CDR3. Between the trimmed V and J ends, which lost 6 bases and 2 bases, there was a span of 16 bases. CDR1 is ENHRY and CDR2 is SYGVKD in the germline V gene. CDR3 nucleotides: TGTGCCATCAGGAAAGACGACACCTCCAACTATGGCTACACCTTC. Its translation: CAIRKDDTSNYGYTF.

The V call is TRBV7-9, the J call TRBJ1-5; no definite D call. Germline V gives CDR1 SEHNR, CDR2 FQNEAQ (reference sequence). The CDR3 has 13 residues. V was pared by 3 bases and J by 5 bases, with 8 bases between. As DNA, the CDR3 is TGTGCCAGCAGCTTCAGGATAGATCAGCCCCAGCATTTT. Translation: CASSFRIDQPQHF.

This clone appeared once. This chain joins TRBV5-1 and TRBJ2-1, with 12 nucleotides matching TRBD2. Trimming removed 3 bases from V and 8 bases from J; junction bases left unmatched: 9. The CDR3 consists of 16 residues. Germline V gives CDR1 SGHRS, CDR2 YFSETQ. CDR3 loop: CASSSGRLAGGYEQFF. The CDR3 DNA reads as TGCGCCAGCAGCTCCGGCCGCCTAGCGGGAGGGTATGAGCAGTTCTTC.

The chain links TRBV5-1 to TRBJ1-2; D is unresolved. The CDR3 spans 13 residues. Trimming removed 4 bases from V and 3 bases from J, with 10 bases in between. Germline V gene data show CDR1 as SGHRS and CDR2 as YFSETQ. The CDR3 protein is CASSPTRDYGYTF. CDR3 bases: TGCGCCAGCAGCCCCACGAGGGACTATGGCTACACCTTC.

The V and J genes are TRBV5-1 and TRBJ1-4; 11 nucleotides match TRBD1. With 4 bases clipped from V and 3 bases from J, the junction kept 2 bases outside the gene matches. This CDR3 region has 15 residues. Germline V lookup: CDR1 SGHRS, CDR2 YFSETQ. This CDR3 reads CASSGQGASNEKLFF. The CDR3 DNA is TGCGCCAGCAGCGGACAGGGGGCCTCTAATGAAAAACTGTTTTTT.

This clone showed up many times. V is TRBV6-2 or TRBV6-3 and J is TRBJ2-1; D may be TRBD1 (6 bases). Per germline, CDR1 MNHEY and CDR2 SVGEGT. The CDR3 contains 17 residues. Trimming pared 0 bases from V and 3 bases from J, leaving 15 bases between. The CDR3 nucleotides are TGTGCCAGCAGTTACTCTTCAACCCAGGGGATCTACAATGAGCAGTTCTTC. Amino acid sequence: CASSYSSTQGIYNEQFF.

In its sample, this clone was seen once. V and J are TRBV5-6 and TRBJ1-2; TRBD1 might be the D (5 bases). Germline CDR1 and CDR2: SGHDT and YYEEEE. The CDR3 covers 15 residues. Trimming took off 4 bases at V and 2 bases at J, with 15 bases between the two ends. The CDR3 sequence is CASSVAQVGNYGYTF. CDR3 coding DNA: TGTGCCAGCAGCGTTGCACAGGTGGGGAACTATGGCTACACCTTC.

J is TRBJ2-7 and V is TRBV7-2, with TRBD1 matching over 10 bases. Germline CDR1 is SGHTA and CDR2 is FQGNSA. J gave up 2 bases and V 4 bases, and 5 bases lay outside the gene matches. The CDR3 loop spans 15 amino acids. CDR3 coding DNA: TGTGCCAGCAGCTCCGACAGGGGGCAGACCTACGAGCAGTACTTC. Protein product: CASSSDRGQTYEQYF.

This rearrangement joins TRBV9 to TRBJ2-4; 9 positions agree with TRBD2. CDR3 length equals 16 residues. Germline CDR1 SGDLS, CDR2 YYNGEE. The junction had 7 bases not matched to a gene; V was cut back by 0 bases and J by 6 bases. The CDR3 bases are TGTGCCAGCAGCGTAGAGGGACTAGCCACAGGAAACATTCAGTACTTC. Encoded protein: CASSVEGLATGNIQYF.

V and J are TRBV3-1 (or the pseudogene TRBV3-2) and TRBJ2-5; 12 nucleotides match TRBD2. With 6 bases clipped from V and 1 base from J, the junction kept 6 bases outside the gene matches. This CDR3 comprises 16 residues. Germline V gene data show CDR1 as LGHDT and CDR2 as YNNKEL (reference sequence). The CDR3 sequence is CASRPSGRVSQETQYF. The CDR3 nucleotides are TGTGCCAGCAGGCCTAGCGGGAGGGTAAGCCAAGAGACCCAGTACTTC.

This rearrangement joins TRBV19 to TRBJ1-3, with no clear D. The CDR3 extends over 14 amino acids. Per the germline V gene, CDR1 is LNHDA and CDR2 is SQIVND (reference sequence). Between the trimmed V and J ends, which lost 6 bases and 4 bases, there was a span of 13 bases. The CDR3 region has the DNA TGTGCCAGTAGCCCCCATCCGAGGGGAAACACCATATATTTT. Its protein product is CASSPHPRGNTIYF.